This is a list of T cell receptor beta chains from one sample in a study of blood T cell repertoires in COVID-19. Repertoires were generated with immunoSEQ multiplex PCR, while TCRdb's copy carries only in-frame clones and drops some. Seen here are 250,000 to 350,000 clones, 70% to 90% observed once, and the top ten hold around 3%. The sequencing sample was made of peripheral blood. All receptors derive from a woman aged 25 to 45 with active or convalescent COVID-19. The CDR3 runs from the conserved cysteine through the conserved F or W. The order of the fields is J gene, V gene, CDR3 protein.

J gene: TRBJ1-1
V gene: TRBV5-1
CDR3 protein: CASSPVTEKDTEAFF

J gene: TRBJ2-7
V gene: TRBV19
CDR3 protein: CASSGGTGTVSYEQYF

J gene: TRBJ2-1
V gene: TRBV6-2/TRBV6-3
CDR3 protein: CASSYWGRGFYNEQFF

J gene: TRBJ2-3
V gene: TRBV7-2
CDR3 protein: CASSSGQIFSDTQYF

J gene: TRBJ2-1
V gene: TRBV5-5
CDR3 protein: CASSLLNNEQFF

J gene: TRBJ1-1
V gene: TRBV18
CDR3 protein: CASSLEQDTEAFF

J gene: TRBJ1-6
V gene: TRBV10-3
CDR3 protein: CAISEDSHNSPLHF

J gene: TRBJ2-5
V gene: TRBV7-8
CDR3 protein: CASSRSGFKTQYF

J gene: TRBJ1-6
V gene: TRBV6-6
CDR3 protein: CASSPPHRGRLDSPLHF

J gene: TRBJ2-7
V gene: TRBV6-2/TRBV6-3
CDR3 protein: CASSYDPWAEQYF

J gene: TRBJ2-7
V gene: TRBV6-2/TRBV6-3
CDR3 protein: CASSYGGGEQYF

J gene: TRBJ2-7
V gene: TRBV5-4
CDR3 protein: CASSGASGGLYEQYF

J gene: TRBJ1-2
V gene: TRBV6-5
CDR3 protein: CASSYSYGDNYGYTF

J gene: TRBJ2-2
V gene: TRBV29-1
CDR3 protein: CSVLGTGNTGELFF

J gene: TRBJ2-3
V gene: TRBV5-4
CDR3 protein: CASSLGSLTTDTQYF

J gene: TRBJ1-2
V gene: TRBV9
CDR3 protein: CASSVEGAYGYTF

J gene: TRBJ2-6
V gene: TRBV30
CDR3 protein: CAWSPSRLAGGPGANVLTF

J gene: TRBJ1-2
V gene: TRBV19
CDR3 protein: CASSIRQGPNYGYTF

J gene: TRBJ2-3
V gene: TRBV24-1
CDR3 protein: CATSEQNRFGLGRTQYF

J gene: TRBJ2-5
V gene: TRBV3-1/TRBV3-2
CDR3 protein: CASSLKTGNVGQYF

J gene: TRBJ2-2
V gene: TRBV29-1
CDR3 protein: CSVTTGSWELFF

J gene: TRBJ2-1
V gene: TRBV2
CDR3 protein: CASSVRGRIEQFF

J gene: TRBJ2-2
V gene: TRBV2
CDR3 protein: CASTTQGASGELFF

J gene: TRBJ2-2
V gene: TRBV7-2
CDR3 protein: CASNHRGGRSGELFF

J gene: TRBJ1-1
V gene: TRBV9
CDR3 protein: CASSARQVGTEAFF

J gene: TRBJ2-5
V gene: TRBV24-1
CDR3 protein: CATSGFRASGGETQYF

J gene: TRBJ1-5
V gene: TRBV19
CDR3 protein: CASTPTGSNQPQHF